A selection of T cell receptor beta chains follows, all from one sample in a study of T cells in Graves' hyperthyroidism and ophthalmopathy. TCRdb re-called the multiplex PCR reads through MiXCR, storing one row per CDR3 protein. The repertoire holds 500,000 to 750,000 distinct CDR3 sequences, with approximately 15% as singletons. Material for sequencing was blood. These receptors originate from a woman aged 18-35 years with Graves' ophthalmopathy. The CDR3 runs from the conserved cysteine through the conserved F or W. The D gene is left open where the match is weak.

CDR3: CASSPPGTGAGQNEAFF
V: TRBV18
J: TRBJ1-1
D: TRBD1

CDR3: CASSTRGAGEPQHF
V: TRBV7-2
J: TRBJ1-5
D: TRBD1

CDR3: CASSGHSGANVLTF
V: TRBV9
J: TRBJ2-6
D: NA

CDR3: CASSLDVTGRKSYEQYF
V: TRBV28
J: TRBJ2-7
D: NA

CDR3: CAISDRHVLAGTYEQYF
V: TRBV10-3
J: TRBJ2-7
D: TRBD2

CDR3: CASRERYEQYF
V: TRBV28
J: TRBJ2-7
D: NA

CDR3: CASKRDSMNTEAFF
V: TRBV19
J: TRBJ1-1
D: NA

CDR3: CASRLVPVGQGLNYGYTF
V: TRBV7-8
J: TRBJ1-2
D: TRBD1

CDR3: CSAHIRDRGGGFNQPQHF
V: TRBV20-1
J: TRBJ1-5
D: TRBD1

CDR3: CASSRTSVNEQFF
V: TRBV2
J: TRBJ2-1
D: TRBD2

CDR3: CASSLEGLAGVASDTQYF
V: TRBV7-2
J: TRBJ2-3
D: TRBD2

CDR3: CASTPLDGTEAFF
V: TRBV12-3/TRBV12-4
J: TRBJ1-1
D: NA

CDR3: CASSQETRPGGSTDTQYF
V: TRBV3-1
J: TRBJ2-3
D: NA

CDR3: CASSLDGLAGVTAYEQYF
V: TRBV5-6
J: TRBJ2-7
D: TRBD2

CDR3: CASSGGDRVELNEQYF
V: TRBV28
J: TRBJ2-7
D: NA

CDR3: CAGSLAGEAGPYEQYF
V: TRBV7-2
J: TRBJ2-7
D: TRBD2

CDR3: CASSFQGAENIQYF
V: TRBV19
J: TRBJ2-4
D: NA

CDR3: CASSPWAQTMNTNGYTF
V: TRBV11-3
J: TRBJ1-2
D: NA

CDR3: CASSITLLGLRTEAFF
V: TRBV19
J: TRBJ1-1
D: NA

CDR3: CASSIDPPGLSTGELFF
V: TRBV19
J: TRBJ2-2
D: NA

CDR3: CASSQPSSYEQYF
V: TRBV4-2
J: TRBJ2-7
D: NA

CDR3: CATESNGPVYGYTF
V: TRBV24-1
J: TRBJ1-2
D: NA

CDR3: CASSAGTSLTDTQYF
V: TRBV7-2
J: TRBJ2-3
D: TRBD2

CDR3: CASSLLGQGGYTF
V: TRBV5-1
J: TRBJ1-2
D: NA

CDR3: CASSSPTLMTGERVTKNIQYF
V: TRBV7-6
J: TRBJ2-4
D: TRBD1